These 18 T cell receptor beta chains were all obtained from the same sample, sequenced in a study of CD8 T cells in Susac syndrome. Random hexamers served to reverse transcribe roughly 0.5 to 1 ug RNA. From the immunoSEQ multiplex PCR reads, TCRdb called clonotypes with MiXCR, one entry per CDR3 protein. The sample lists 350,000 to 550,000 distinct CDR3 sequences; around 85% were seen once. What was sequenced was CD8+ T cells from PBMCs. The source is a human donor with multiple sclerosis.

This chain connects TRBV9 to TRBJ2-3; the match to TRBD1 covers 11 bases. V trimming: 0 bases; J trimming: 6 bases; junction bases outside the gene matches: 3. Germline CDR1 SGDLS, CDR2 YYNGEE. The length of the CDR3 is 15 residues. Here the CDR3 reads CASSVEGQGADTQYF. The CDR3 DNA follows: TGTGCCAGCAGCGTAGAAGGACAGGGGGCTGATACGCAGTATTTT.

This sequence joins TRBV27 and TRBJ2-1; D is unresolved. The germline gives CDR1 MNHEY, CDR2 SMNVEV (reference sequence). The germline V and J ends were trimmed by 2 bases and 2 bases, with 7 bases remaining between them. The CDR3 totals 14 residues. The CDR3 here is CASSLGRTYNEQFF. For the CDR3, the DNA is TGTGCCAGCAGTTTAGGGCGGACCTACAATGAGCAGTTCTTC.

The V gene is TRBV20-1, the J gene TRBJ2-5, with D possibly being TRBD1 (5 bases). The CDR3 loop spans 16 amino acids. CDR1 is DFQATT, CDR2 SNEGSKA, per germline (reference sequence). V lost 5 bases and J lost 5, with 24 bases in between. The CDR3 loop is CSALQGAGISRETQYF. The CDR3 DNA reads TGCAGTGCTCTCCAAGGGGCAGGAATCTCTAGGGAGACCCAGTACTTC.

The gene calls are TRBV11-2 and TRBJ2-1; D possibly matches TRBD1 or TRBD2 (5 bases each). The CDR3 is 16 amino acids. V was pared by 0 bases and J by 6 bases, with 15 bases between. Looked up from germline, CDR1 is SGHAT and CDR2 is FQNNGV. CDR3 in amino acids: CASSLERDPILNEQFF. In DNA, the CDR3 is TGTGCCAGCAGCTTAGAGAGGGACCCCATTCTCAATGAGCAGTTCTTC.

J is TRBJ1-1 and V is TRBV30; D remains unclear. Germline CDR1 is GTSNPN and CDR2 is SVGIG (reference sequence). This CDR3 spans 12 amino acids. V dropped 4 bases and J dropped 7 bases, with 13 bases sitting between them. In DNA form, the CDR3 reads TGTGCCTGGACCTCGGGAGCTCGTGAAGCTTTCTTT. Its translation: CAWTSGAREAFF.

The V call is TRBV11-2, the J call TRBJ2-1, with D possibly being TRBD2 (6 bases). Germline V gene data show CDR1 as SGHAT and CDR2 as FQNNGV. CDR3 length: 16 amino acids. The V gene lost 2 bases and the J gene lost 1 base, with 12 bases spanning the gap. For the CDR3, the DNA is TGTGCCAGCAGCTTATGGAGGGCGGATTCCTACAATGAGCAGTTCTTC. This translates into CASSLWRADSYNEQFF. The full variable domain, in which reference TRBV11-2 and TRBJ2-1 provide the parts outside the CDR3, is EAGVAQSPRYKIIEKRQSVAFWCNPISGHATLYWYQQILGQGPKLLIQFQNNGVVDDSQLPKDRFSAERLKGVDSTLKIQPAKLEDSAVYLCASSLWRADSYNEQFFGPGTRLTVL.

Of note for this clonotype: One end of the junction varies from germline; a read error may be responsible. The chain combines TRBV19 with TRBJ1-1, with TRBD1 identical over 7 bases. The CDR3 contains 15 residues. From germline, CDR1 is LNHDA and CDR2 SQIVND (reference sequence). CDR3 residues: CASSIGTAMNTEVFF. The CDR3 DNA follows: TGTGCCAGTAGTATTGGGACAGCCATGAACACTGAAGTTTTCTTT.

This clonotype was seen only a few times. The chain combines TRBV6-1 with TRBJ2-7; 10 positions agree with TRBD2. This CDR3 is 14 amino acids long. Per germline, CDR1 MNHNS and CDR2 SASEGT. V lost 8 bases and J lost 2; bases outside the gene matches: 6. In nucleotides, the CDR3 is TGTGCCAGCGGTCTAGCGGGAGACGCCTACGAGCAGTACTTC. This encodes CASGLAGDAYEQYF.

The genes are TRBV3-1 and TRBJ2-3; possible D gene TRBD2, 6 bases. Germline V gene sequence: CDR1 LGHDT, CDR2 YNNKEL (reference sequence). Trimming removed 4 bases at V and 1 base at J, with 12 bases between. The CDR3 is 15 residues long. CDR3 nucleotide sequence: TGTGCCAGCAGCCCGGACCCGGGGGGCACAGATACGCAGTATTTT. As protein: CASSPDPGGTDTQYF.

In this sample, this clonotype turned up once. The CDR3 DNA reads as TGCAGTGCTAGAGATATAGGGGCAAGCAATCAGCCCCAGCATTTT. Protein sequence: CSARDIGASNQPQHF. This rearrangement joins TRBV20-1 to TRBJ1-5, with D perhaps TRBD1 (5 bases). The length of the CDR3 is 15 residues. CDR1 is DFQATT and CDR2 is SNEGSKA in the germline V gene (reference sequence). The V end was cut by 0 bases, the J end by 1 base, with 10 bases between.

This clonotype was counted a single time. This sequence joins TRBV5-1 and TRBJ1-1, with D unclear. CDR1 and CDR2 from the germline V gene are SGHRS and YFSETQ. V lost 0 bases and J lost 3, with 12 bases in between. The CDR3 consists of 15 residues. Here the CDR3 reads CASSLAAGSDTEAFF. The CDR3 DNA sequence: TGCGCCAGCAGCTTGGCCGCAGGATCGGACACTGAAGCTTTCTTT.

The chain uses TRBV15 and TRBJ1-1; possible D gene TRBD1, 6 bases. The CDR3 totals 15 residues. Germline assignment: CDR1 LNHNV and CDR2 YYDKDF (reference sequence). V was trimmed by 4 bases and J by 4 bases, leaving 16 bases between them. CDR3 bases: TGTGCCACCAGCACCCACCGAGGGGGGAGCACTGAAGCTTTCTTT. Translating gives CATSTHRGGSTEAFF.

CDR3 in DNA: TGTGCCAGCAGTTACTTTCAGGGGGTAGAACAGCCCCAGCATTTT. Amino acids: CASSYFQGVEQPQHF. V is TRBV6-2 or TRBV6-3 and J is TRBJ1-5; 7 bases align to TRBD1. Unmatched junction bases numbered 7, after V lost 1 base and J lost 7 bases. From germline, CDR1 is MNHEY and CDR2 SVGEGT. The CDR3 consists of 15 residues.

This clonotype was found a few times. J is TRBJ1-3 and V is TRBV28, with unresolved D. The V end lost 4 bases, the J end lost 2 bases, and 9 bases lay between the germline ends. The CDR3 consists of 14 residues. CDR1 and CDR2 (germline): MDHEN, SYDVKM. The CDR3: CASSYAGTGNTIYF. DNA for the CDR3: TGTGCCAGCAGTTATGCGGGTACTGGAAACACCATATATTTT.

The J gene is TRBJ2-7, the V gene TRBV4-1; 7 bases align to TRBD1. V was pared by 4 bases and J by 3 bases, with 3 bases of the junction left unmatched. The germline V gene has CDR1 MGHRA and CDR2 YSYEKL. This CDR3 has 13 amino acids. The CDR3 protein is CASSRDRDYEQYF. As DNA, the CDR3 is TGCGCCAGCAGCCGCGACAGGGACTACGAGCAGTACTTC.

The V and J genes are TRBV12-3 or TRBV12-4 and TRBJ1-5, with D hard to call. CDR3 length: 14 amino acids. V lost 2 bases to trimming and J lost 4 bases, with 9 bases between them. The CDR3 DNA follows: TGTGCCAGCAGTTTAATTAGCGAGAATCAGCCCCAGCATTTT. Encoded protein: CASSLISENQPQHF.

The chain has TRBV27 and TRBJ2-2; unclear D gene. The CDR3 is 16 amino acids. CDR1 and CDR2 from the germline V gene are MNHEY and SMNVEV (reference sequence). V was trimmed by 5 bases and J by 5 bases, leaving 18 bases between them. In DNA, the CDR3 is TGTGCCAGCAGTCCTTCGACTCCCGGGTGGACCGGGGAGCTGTTTTTT. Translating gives CASSPSTPGWTGELFF.

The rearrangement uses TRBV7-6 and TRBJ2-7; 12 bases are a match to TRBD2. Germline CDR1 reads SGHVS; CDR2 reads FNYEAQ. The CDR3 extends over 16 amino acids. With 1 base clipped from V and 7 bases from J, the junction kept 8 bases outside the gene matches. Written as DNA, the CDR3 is TGTGCCAGCAGCTTAGGACTAGCGGGAGTGGCGGGGGAGCAGTACTTC. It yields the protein CASSLGLAGVAGEQYF.